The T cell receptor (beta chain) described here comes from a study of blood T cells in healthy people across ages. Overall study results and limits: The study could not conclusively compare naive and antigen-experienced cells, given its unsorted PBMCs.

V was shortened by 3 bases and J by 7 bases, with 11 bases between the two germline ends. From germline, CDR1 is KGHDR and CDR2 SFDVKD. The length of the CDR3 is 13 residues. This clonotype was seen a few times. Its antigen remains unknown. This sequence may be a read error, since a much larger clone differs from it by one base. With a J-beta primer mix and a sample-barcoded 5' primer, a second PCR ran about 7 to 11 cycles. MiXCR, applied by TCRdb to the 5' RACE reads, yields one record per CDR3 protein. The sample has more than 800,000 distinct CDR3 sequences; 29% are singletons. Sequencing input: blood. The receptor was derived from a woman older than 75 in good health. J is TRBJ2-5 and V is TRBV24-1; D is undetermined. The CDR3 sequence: CATSDADYGTQYF. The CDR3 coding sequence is TGTGCCACCAGTGATGCGGATTACGGGACCCAGTACTTC.